This T cell receptor beta chain was obtained from a study of shared clonotypes between healthy human individuals. Donors comprised only Caucasian adults living in Nashville, Tennessee. Deep was the level used in running the assay. Using immunoSEQ multiplex PCR, the repertoire was profiled, and TCRdb retains in-frame clones only, with some absent. The table lists around 2.1 million clones, approximately 94% of them singletons, with approximately 0.13% in the top ten. The V gene lost 7 bases and the J gene lost 5 bases, with 5 bases spanning the gap. The CDR3 is made up of 10 amino acids. Germline V gene lookup returns CDR1 DFQATT and CDR2 SNEGSKA (reference sequence).

The chain recombines TRBV20-1 with TRBJ1-4; no reliable D call. The sample taken for sequencing was naive CD4+ T cells sorted from blood. Specified subset: CD45RA+ positively selected. The clonotype originates from a young man in good health. CDR3 region: CSVGNEKLFF. CDR3 coding DNA: TGCAGTGTCGGAAATGAAAAACTGTTTTTT.